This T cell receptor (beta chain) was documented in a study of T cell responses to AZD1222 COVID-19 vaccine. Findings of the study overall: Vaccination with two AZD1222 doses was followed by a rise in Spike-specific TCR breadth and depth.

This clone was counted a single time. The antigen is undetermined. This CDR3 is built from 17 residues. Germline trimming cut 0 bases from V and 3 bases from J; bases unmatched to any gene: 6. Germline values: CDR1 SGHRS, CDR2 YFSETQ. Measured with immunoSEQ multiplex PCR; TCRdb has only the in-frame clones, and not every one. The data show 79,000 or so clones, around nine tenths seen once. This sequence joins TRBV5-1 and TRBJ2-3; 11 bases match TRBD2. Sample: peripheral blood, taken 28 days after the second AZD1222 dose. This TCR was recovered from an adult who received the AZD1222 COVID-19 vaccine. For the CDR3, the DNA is TGCGCCAGCAGCTTGGTAGGGCTAGCGGGGGGTACAGATACGCAGTATTTT. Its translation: CASSLVGLAGGTDTQYF.